This T cell receptor (beta chain) is drawn from a study of cytomegalovirus exposure and HLA in healthy donors. Study results and caveats: Later analysis demonstrated an association between a missense DCLRE1C variant and TCR beta V- and J-gene trimming.

Primers included in the PCR were 60 Vbeta and 13 Jbeta primers. Methods used by the authors: Around 83 million unique TCR beta chains, 9.5 million to 14 million shared, were counted in a later analysis. Assay: immunoSEQ multiplex PCR; the TCRdb copy retains only in-frame clones and omits some. That table supplies the V and J calls and clone size; D and trimming were determined from the DNA. Its table records around 200,000 clones. The CDR3 runs to 14 residues. V was pared by 6 bases and J by 7 bases, with 16 bases between. Germline-derived CDR1 and CDR2 are MNHEY and SVGAGI. Remarks on this clone: The target antigen is unknown.

The chain couples TRBV6-5 to TRBJ1-3, with D unclear. This clonotype was obtained from a young woman in good health and CMV-seropositive. Material: PBMCs. This CDR3 is CASSSPGEGNTIYF. DNA for the CDR3: TGTGCCAGCAGCTCTCCGGGAGAAGGGAACACCATATATTTT.